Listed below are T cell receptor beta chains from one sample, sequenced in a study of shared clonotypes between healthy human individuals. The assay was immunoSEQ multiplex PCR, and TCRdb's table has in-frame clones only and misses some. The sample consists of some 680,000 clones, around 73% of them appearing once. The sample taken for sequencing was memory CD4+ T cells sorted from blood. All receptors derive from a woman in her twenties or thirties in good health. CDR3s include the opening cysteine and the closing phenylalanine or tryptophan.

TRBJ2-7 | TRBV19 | CASSLRPTGAASYEQYF
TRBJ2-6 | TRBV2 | CASSRLVSGANVLTF
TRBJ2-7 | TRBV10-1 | CASSSGTRRDEQYF
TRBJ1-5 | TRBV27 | CASRPDRPNQPQHF
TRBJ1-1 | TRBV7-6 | CASSLANSEAFF
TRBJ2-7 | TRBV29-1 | CSVGDFAGGPSEQYF
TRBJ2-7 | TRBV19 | CASSGGTDNSYEQYF
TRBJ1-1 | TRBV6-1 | CASSEAIGGFGTEAFF
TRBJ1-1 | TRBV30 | CAWSEGQPWSTEAFF
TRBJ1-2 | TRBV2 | CASSRQGTPYGYTF
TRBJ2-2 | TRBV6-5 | CASSYPDSYTGELFF
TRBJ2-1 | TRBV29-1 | CSATRGREGGEQFF
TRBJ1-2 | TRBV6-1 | CASSETGTAYGYTF
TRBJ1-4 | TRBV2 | CASSALEKLFF
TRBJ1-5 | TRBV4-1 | CASSQDTDGGPWPQHF
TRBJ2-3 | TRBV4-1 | CASSQDPPGTVTDTQYF
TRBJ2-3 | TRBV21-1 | CASSRGLAGGPHKDTQYF
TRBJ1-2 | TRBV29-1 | CSAVGQLNYGYTF
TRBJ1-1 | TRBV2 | CASSVRHFDAFF
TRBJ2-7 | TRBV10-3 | CAISDWTGDYEQYF
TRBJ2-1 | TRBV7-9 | CASSVGRFRDRFYNEQFF
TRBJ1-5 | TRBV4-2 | CASSQDHRGHQPQHF
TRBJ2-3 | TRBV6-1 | CASRRESGTDTQYF
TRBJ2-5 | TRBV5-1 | CASSSRASGRAETQYF
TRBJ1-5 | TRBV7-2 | CASSLQGHQPQHF
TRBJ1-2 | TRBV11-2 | CASSPGQGNYGYTF
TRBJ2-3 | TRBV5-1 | CASSTQGPTDTQYF
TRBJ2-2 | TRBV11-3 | CASRTHNTGELFF
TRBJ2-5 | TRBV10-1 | CASKRRAGVSQETQYF
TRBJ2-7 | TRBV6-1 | CASSKAGGPYEQYF
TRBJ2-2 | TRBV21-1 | CASSHGGGYTGELFF
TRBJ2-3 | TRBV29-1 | CSVIHLTRTSTDTQYF
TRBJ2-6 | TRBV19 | CASSGPPGRRNLGANVLTF
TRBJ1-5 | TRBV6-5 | CASKEDASNQPQHF
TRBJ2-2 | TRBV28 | CASVQGGTGELFF
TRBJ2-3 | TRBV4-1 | CASSQDIGARGTDTQYF
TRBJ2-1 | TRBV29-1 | CSIRTSDNEQFF
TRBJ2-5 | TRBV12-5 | CASANLETQYF
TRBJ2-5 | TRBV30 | CAWSVKGGGETQYF
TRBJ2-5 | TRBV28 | CASSSPGLEGETQYF
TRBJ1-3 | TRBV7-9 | CASSLDSYSGNTIYF
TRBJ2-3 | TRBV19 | CASREGPSTDTQYF
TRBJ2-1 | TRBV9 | CASSVTSGRAAYNEQFF
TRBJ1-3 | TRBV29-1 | CSAARGSDGNTIYF
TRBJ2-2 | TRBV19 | CASSMSGARVGELFF
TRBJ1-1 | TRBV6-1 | CASSQRSGVTEAFF